This TCR beta chain comes out of a study of STAT5B mutations in CD4+ large granular lymphocyte leukemia. Looking at the study overall: The CDR3 'QG' motif was associated with a particular HLA allele among healthy donors. Whole-study findings and limits: Compared with healthy controls (2/35), patient top clones favored TRBV06 (8/27).

Germline CDR1 is GTSNPN and CDR2 is SVGIG (reference sequence). V lost 0 bases to trimming and J lost 5 bases, with 14 bases between them. There are 14 residues in the CDR3. Generated by immunoSEQ multiplex PCR, the TCRdb table keeps only in-frame clones and is missing some. Among some 30,000 clones, 80% to 90% were seen once, and the ten largest hold around 4.3%. This clone showed up just once. Its target is unknown. The source material was CD4+ T cells from blood buffy coats. This TCR came from a human donor in good health. The V call is TRBV30, the J call TRBJ2-7; no clear D gene. CDR3 protein: CAWSVGQWSHEQYF. CDR3 nucleotides: TGTGCCTGGAGTGTAGGGCAGTGGTCCCACGAGCAGTACTTC. Drawing the rest from reference TRBV30 and TRBJ2-7, the complete variable domain is SQTIHQWPATLVQPVGSPLSLECTVEGTSNPNLYWYRQAAGRGLQLLFYSVGIGQISSEVPQNLSASRPQDRQFILSSKKLLLSDSGFYLCAWSVGQWSHEQYFGPGTRLTVT.